These T cell receptor beta chains were read from a single sample in a study of T-cell memory formation after mild COVID-19. TCRdb itself ran the 5' RACE reads through MiXCR, one entry per CDR3 protein. The table lists around 310,000 distinct CDR3 sequences, 13% to 15% of them singletons. Material for sequencing was PBMCs or a T cell subset sorted from them (not recorded which). The receptors originated from a man aged 18 to 30 who had mild COVID-19 (a few samples of this study predate the infection). Cell type and time point are not known. CDR3s leave out the opening cysteine and the closing phenylalanine or tryptophan. A D gene is named only where the DNA matches it firmly.

CDR3: ASSYLGDAD; D: NA; V: TRBV6-2/TRBV6-3
CDR3: ASSQEKGTGITEAF; D: TRBD1; V: TRBV4-2
CDR3: ASSPNLSWPQH; D: NA; V: TRBV6-2/TRBV6-3
CDR3: ASSQYRTGAEAF; D: TRBD1; V: TRBV5-1
CDR3: ASSLAQTSGRSDTQY; D: TRBD2; V: TRBV7-2
CDR3: SVEDGTWDGYT; D: NA; V: TRBV29-1
CDR3: SARLRGSTDEQY; D: NA; V: TRBV20-1
CDR3: ASSQRSLGTDTQY; D: NA; V: TRBV4-3
CDR3: ASSPDTGTGFLGQF; D: NA; V: TRBV7-8
CDR3: AISDGYGTQY; D: NA; V: TRBV10-3
CDR3: ASSVVGGEQF; D: TRBD2; V: TRBV9
CDR3: ASSQVLDYGYT; D: NA; V: TRBV4-1
CDR3: SGPGLAGGDTQY; D: TRBD2; V: TRBV29-1
CDR3: ASSLVWELF; D: NA; V: TRBV12-3/TRBV12-4
CDR3: ASSYGPGMTGELF; D: NA; V: TRBV6-5
CDR3: ASSDLPGQYNEQF; D: TRBD1; V: TRBV7-2
CDR3: ASSQPTGASYEQY; D: TRBD1; V: TRBV7-9
CDR3: ASSYGQASPLH; D: TRBD1; V: TRBV6-5
CDR3: ASSSVMRGTDTQY; D: NA; V: TRBV18
CDR3: ASSRGGDYEQY; D: TRBD2; V: TRBV7-2
CDR3: ASSLSRYGYT; D: NA; V: TRBV5-5
CDR3: ASGGFAGQAF; D: NA; V: TRBV6-5
CDR3: AIGTGTNTEAF; D: TRBD1; V: TRBV6-5
CDR3: ASSQERWADSNYGYT; D: NA; V: TRBV3-1
CDR3: ASSESGANVLT; D: NA; V: TRBV18
CDR3: ASSRKGLRETQY; D: TRBD2; V: TRBV18
CDR3: ASSRGLGADTQY; D: NA; V: TRBV11-3
CDR3: ASRGQLYTEAF; D: TRBD1; V: TRBV12-3/TRBV12-4
CDR3: ASSSDPGALGRNQPQH; D: NA; V: TRBV7-9
CDR3: ASSPTSEGLLEYEQY; D: NA; V: TRBV3-1
CDR3: ASSSADRRSSYEQY; D: TRBD1; V: TRBV5-1
CDR3: ASHLGNPKETQY; D: NA; V: TRBV7-2
CDR3: SVEWSSLGTEAF; D: NA; V: TRBV29-1
CDR3: ASSFGRLYGYT; D: NA; V: TRBV12-3/TRBV12-4
CDR3: ASSQFTGLNTEAF; D: NA; V: TRBV5-1
CDR3: ASRPDGGYGYT; D: NA; V: TRBV6-5
CDR3: ASSLNPGASNEKLF; D: NA; V: TRBV12-3/TRBV12-4
CDR3: ASSVEMNTEAF; D: NA; V: TRBV9